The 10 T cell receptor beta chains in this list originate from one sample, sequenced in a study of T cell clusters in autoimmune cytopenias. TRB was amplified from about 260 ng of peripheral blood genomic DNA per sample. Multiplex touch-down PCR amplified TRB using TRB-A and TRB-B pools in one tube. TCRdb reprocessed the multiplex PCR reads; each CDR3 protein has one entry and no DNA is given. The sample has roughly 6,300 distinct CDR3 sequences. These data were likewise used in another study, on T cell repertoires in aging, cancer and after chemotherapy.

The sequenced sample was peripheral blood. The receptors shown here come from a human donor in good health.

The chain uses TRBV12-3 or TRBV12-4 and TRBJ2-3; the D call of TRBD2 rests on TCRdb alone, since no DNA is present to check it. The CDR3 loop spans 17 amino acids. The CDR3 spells CASSLRGSGWGTDTQYF.

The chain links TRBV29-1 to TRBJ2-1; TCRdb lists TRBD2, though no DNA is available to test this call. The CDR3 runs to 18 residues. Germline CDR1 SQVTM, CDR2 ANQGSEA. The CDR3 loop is CSGTLAGQRGGGYNEQFF.

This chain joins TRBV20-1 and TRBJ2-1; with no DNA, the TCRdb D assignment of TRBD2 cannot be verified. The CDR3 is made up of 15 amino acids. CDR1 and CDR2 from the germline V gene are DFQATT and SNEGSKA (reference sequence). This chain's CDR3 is CSASASGGRDNEQFF.

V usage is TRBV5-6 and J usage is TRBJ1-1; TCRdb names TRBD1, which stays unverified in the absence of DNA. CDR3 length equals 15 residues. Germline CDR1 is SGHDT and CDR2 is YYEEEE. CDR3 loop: CASSPLGTGGTEAFF.

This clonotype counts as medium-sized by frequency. The CDR3 sequence is CASSYSGAGADTQYF. The V and J genes are TRBV6-5 and TRBJ2-3; TCRdb proposes TRBD1, but this gene call is untestable without DNA. This CDR3 has 15 amino acids. Germline loops: CDR1 MNHEY, CDR2 SVGAGI.

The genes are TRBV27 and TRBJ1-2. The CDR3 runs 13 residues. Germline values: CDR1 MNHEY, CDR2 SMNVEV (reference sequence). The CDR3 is CASSTKDLYGYTF.

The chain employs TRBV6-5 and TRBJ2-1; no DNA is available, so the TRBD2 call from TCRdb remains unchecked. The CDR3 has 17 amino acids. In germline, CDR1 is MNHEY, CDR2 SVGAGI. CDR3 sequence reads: CASSYRGVTSGSNEQFF.

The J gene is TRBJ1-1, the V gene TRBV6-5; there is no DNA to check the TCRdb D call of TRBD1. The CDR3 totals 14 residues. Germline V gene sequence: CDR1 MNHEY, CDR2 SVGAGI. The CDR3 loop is CASREGQSNTEAFF.

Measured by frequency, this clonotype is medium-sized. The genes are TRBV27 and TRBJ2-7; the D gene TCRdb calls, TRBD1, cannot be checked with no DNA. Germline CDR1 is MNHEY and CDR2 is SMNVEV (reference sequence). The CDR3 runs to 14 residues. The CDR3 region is CASSLLAGSYEQYF.

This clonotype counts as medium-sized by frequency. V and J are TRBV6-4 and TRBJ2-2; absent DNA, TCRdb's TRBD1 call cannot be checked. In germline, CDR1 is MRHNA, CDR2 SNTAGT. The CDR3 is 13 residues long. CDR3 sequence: CASSEGDTGELFF.